A selection of T cell receptor beta chains follows, all from one sample in a study of T cell responses to AZD1222 COVID-19 vaccine. Assay used: immunoSEQ multiplex PCR; TCRdb lists only in-frame clones, some missing. The repertoire includes over 85,000 clones, 94% of them detected once, and 2.9% sits in the top ten. The specimen comprised peripheral blood, sampled 28 days after the second AZD1222 dose. These receptors all stem from an adult who received the AZD1222 COVID-19 vaccine. Each CDR3 is given with its conserved first and last residue. A D gene is named only where the DNA matches it firmly. Size tells how often a clone was seen (once, few, many) or the class of an expanded clone, and some rows leave it out.

-	TRBV29-1	-	TRBJ1-1	CSVGGVLANTEAFF	TGCAGCGTGGGGGGCGTACTAGCGAACACTGAAGCTTTCTTT
-	TRBV12-3/TRBV12-4	-	TRBJ1-2	CASSPGDYGYTF	TGTGCCAGCAGTCCCGGCGACTATGGCTACACCTTC
-	TRBV6-2/TRBV6-3	-	TRBJ2-7	CASSAGQTYEQYF	TGTGCCAGCAGTGCCGGACAGACCTACGAGCAGTACTTC
-	TRBV7-8	-	TRBJ1-1	CASSPRGRPNTEAFF	TGTGCCAGCAGCCCAAGAGGGCGCCCGAACACTGAAGCTTTCTTT
-	TRBV21-1	-	TRBJ2-3	CASSKVCPATLTDTQYF	TGTGCCAGCAGCAAAGTTTGCCCAGCCACCTTAACAGATACGCAGTATTTT
TRBD1	TRBV30	-	TRBJ1-5	CAWSVQGTGGNQPQHF	TGTGCCTGGAGTGTACAAGGGACAGGCGGCAATCAGCCCCAGCATTTT
-	TRBV6-5	-	TRBJ2-5	CASGRDYRETQYF	TGTGCCAGCGGCAGGGATTACCGAGAGACCCAGTACTTC
-	TRBV4-1	-	TRBJ1-6	CASSVHPGPGNSPLHF	TGCGCCAGCAGCGTACACCCGGGACCCGGGAATTCACCCCTCCACTTT
-	TRBV3-1/TRBV3-2	-	TRBJ1-1	CASSLSDEAFF	TGTGCCAGCAGCCTGAGCGATGAAGCTTTCTTT
-	TRBV18	-	TRBJ1-2	CASSRWGSLNYGYTF	TGTGCCAGCTCCCGTTGGGGGTCGCTTAACTATGGCTACACCTTC
-	TRBV19	-	TRBJ1-1	CASSIGDPVPEAFF	TGTGCCAGTAGTATAGGGGACCCGGTACCTGAAGCTTTCTTT
TRBD1	TRBV6-4	-	TRBJ1-2	CASSDSGDSYGYTF	TGTGCCAGCAGTGACTCGGGGGACAGCTATGGCTACACCTTC
TRBD1	TRBV6-5	-	TRBJ1-6	CASIQGAPPLHF	TGTGCCAGCATACAGGGGGCACCACCCCTCCACTTT
-	TRBV28	-	TRBJ1-1	CASSPHGTANTEAFF	TGTGCCAGCAGCCCCCACGGGACGGCCAACACTGAAGCTTTCTTT
-	TRBV3-1/TRBV3-2	-	TRBJ1-1	CASSQFTWETEAFF	TGTGCCAGCAGCCAATTCACCTGGGAGACTGAAGCTTTCTTT
TRBD1	TRBV6-5	-	TRBJ1-2	CASFRQGDYGYTF	TGTGCCAGCTTCCGACAGGGTGACTATGGCTACACCTTC
-	TRBV18	-	TRBJ2-5	CASSPPGEETQYF	TGTGCCAGCTCACCACCGGGAGAAGAGACCCAGTACTTC
TRBD2	TRBV4-1	-	TRBJ2-1	CASAAKGGASGILYNEQFF	TGCGCCAGCGCAGCAAAGGGGGGGGCTAGCGGGATCCTCTACAATGAGCAGTTCTTC
-	TRBV5-8	-	TRBJ2-7	CASSLDRQVISYEQYF	TGTGCCAGCAGCTTGGATCGTCAGGTCATTTCCTACGAGCAGTACTTC
TRBD1	TRBV7-9	-	TRBJ2-3	CASSATRDRGLGDTQYF	TGTGCCAGCAGCGCTACCCGGGACAGGGGGTTAGGGGATACGCAGTATTTT
-	TRBV6-2/TRBV6-3	-	TRBJ2-1	CASSYSPSSYNEQFF	TGTGCCAGCAGTTACTCTCCAAGCTCCTACAATGAGCAGTTCTTC
TRBD2	TRBV29-1	-	TRBJ2-1	CSAQGLAVEQFF	TGCAGCGCTCAGGGACTAGCTGTTGAGCAGTTCTTC
-	TRBV20-1	-	TRBJ1-2	CSARQGHGYTF	TGCAGTGCTAGACAGGGGCATGGCTACACCTTC
-	TRBV5-6	-	TRBJ2-1	CASSLGQFGEQFF	TGTGCCAGCAGCTTGGGGCAATTCGGTGAGCAGTTCTTC
TRBD1	TRBV9	-	TRBJ2-5	CASSVALRGQTQETQYF	TGTGCCAGCAGCGTAGCCCTAAGGGGGCAAACTCAAGAGACCCAGTACTTC
-	TRBV15	-	TRBJ1-1	CATSSFMAGLTEAFF	TGTGCCACCAGCAGCTTTATGGCCGGCCTCACTGAAGCTTTCTTT
-	TRBV5-1	once	TRBJ2-5	CASSPERVETQYF	TGCGCCAGCAGCCCCGAACGTGTCGAGACCCAGTACTTC
-	TRBV3-1/TRBV3-2	once	TRBJ2-5	CASSQRTEGETQYF	TGTGCCAGCAGCCAAAGGACGGAAGGGGAGACCCAGTACTTC
-	TRBV5-4	-	TRBJ1-3	CASSLGSGANTIYF	TGTGCCAGCAGCTTGGGGTCGGGAGCAAACACCATATATTTT
-	TRBV5-4	-	TRBJ2-5	CASSLGRPEKVKETQYF	TGTGCCAGCAGCTTGGGACGCCCCGAAAAAGTAAAAGAGACCCAGTACTTC
-	TRBV6-6	-	TRBJ2-1	CASTLGHILYNEQFF	TGTGCCAGCACCCTAGGACATATACTCTACAATGAGCAGTTCTTC